Listed below are T cell receptor beta chains from one sample, sequenced in a study of T cells after yellow fever vaccination. Via MiXCR, TCRdb re-called the 5' RACE reads, giving one row per CDR3 protein. Of around 120,000 distinct CDR3 sequences in the sample, over 12% were seen once. Sequenced here: CD8+ T cells sorted from PBMCs, sampled 5 days after the yellow fever booster vaccination. These receptors were taken from a man aged 18 to 35 who received the YFV17D yellow fever vaccine. Both conserved end residues are part of each CDR3. D genes are given only for firm matches. Clone size, where shown, is once, few, many, or a class for clones that have expanded.

j_call v_call d_call clone_size cdr3_nt cdr3_aa
TRBJ2-1 TRBV7-2 . many TGTGCCAGCAGCCCTCGTGGGGGGGGCGGGCGCAGGAATGAGCAGTTCTTC CASSPRGGGGRRNEQFF
TRBJ1-5 TRBV6-2/TRBV6-3 TRBD1 few TGTGCCAGCAGTTACACCTCCGGACAGGGGAGTTACAATCAGCCCCAGCATTTT CASSYTSGQGSYNQPQHF
TRBJ1-1 TRBV19 . . TGTGCCAGTAGTAACGGGGGCTGGGGGAACACTGAAGCTTTCTTT CASSNGGWGNTEAFF
TRBJ2-1 TRBV27 TRBD2 few TGTGCCAGCAGTTTCCCCATGCGGGGGGGGCGGGGTGAGCAGTTCTTC CASSFPMRGGRGEQFF
TRBJ1-5 TRBV3-1 . . TGTGCCAGCAGCCAAGACAGGGCGGCGGGCAATCAGCCCCAGCATTTT CASSQDRAAGNQPQHF
TRBJ2-3 TRBV4-3 . few TGCGCCAGCAGCCAAGATGCAGCCCCACGGGGGACAGATACGCAGTATTTT CASSQDAAPRGTDTQYF
TRBJ2-1 TRBV7-2 . few TGTGCCAGCAGCTGGAGGGGGTTGGCTGAGCAGTTCTTC CASSWRGLAEQFF
TRBJ1-5 TRBV7-9 TRBD1 few TGTGCCAGCAGCTCATCAAAGGACAGGGGCAATCAGCCCCAGCATTTT CASSSSKDRGNQPQHF
TRBJ2-7 TRBV11-2 TRBD2 . TGTGCCAGCAGCCAGGCGGGGGGGCCCACCTACGAGCAGTACTTC CASSQAGGPTYEQYF
TRBJ2-5 TRBV5-4 TRBD2 few TGTGCCAGCAGCGCGGATGGACTAGCGGTTTCAGGAGAGACCCAGTACTTC CASSADGLAVSGETQYF
TRBJ1-1 TRBV12-3/TRBV12-4 . many TGTGCCAGCAGTTTTTTGGGGCGCGAGGCTTTCTTT CASSFLGREAFF
TRBJ2-1 TRBV6-6 TRBD1 few TGTGCCAGCAGTTACGGTGACAGGGGCTCCTACAATGAGCAGTTCTTC CASSYGDRGSYNEQFF
TRBJ1-1 TRBV5-1 . few TGCGCCAGCTTGGGGGCTGGGGCTGAAGCTTTCTTT CASLGAGAEAFF
TRBJ1-1 TRBV6-5 TRBD1 few TGTGCCAGCAGTTACAACAGGGGTCTCACTGAAGCTTTCTTT CASSYNRGLTEAFF
TRBJ2-3 TRBV29-1 . few TGCAGCGCCATCTTGAGGGTCTCCTCGGGCATCGATACGCAGTATTTT CSAILRVSSGIDTQYF
TRBJ2-3 TRBV29-1 . . TGCAGCGTTGAAGATCCCGTCCCTGGCACAGATACGCAGTATTTT CSVEDPVPGTDTQYF
TRBJ2-5 TRBV6-5 . . TGTGCCAGCAGTTACCGCCCTACGGGGGTGACAGAGACCCAGTACTTC CASSYRPTGVTETQYF
TRBJ1-1 TRBV10-2 . . TGCGCCAGCAGTGAGGGATCTCGGGGCACTGAAGCTTTCTTT CASSEGSRGTEAFF
TRBJ2-3 TRBV7-9 . few TGTGCCAGCAGTCCAGCCGGAGATACGCAGTATTTT CASSPAGDTQYF
TRBJ2-1 TRBV4-2 TRBD1 few TGTGCCAGCAGCCAAGAGACAGGGCCCAGCTCCTACAATGAGCAGTTCTTC CASSQETGPSSYNEQFF
TRBJ1-2 TRBV4-1 TRBD1 . TGCGCCAGCAGCCAAGACAGGGGGCCATCATATGGCTACACCTTC CASSQDRGPSYGYTF
TRBJ1-5 TRBV4-2 TRBD1 . TGTGCCAGCAGCCACCGAACAGGGGTGGGTCAGCCCCAGCATTTT CASSHRTGVGQPQHF
TRBJ1-5 TRBV25-1 . . TGTGCCAGCAGTGAACGAAGCTTTAATCAGCCCCAGCATTTT CASSERSFNQPQHF
TRBJ2-1 TRBV29-1 TRBD1 . TGCAGCGTAGCCGGGACAGGGGGCACTTACAATGAGCAGTTCTTC CSVAGTGGTYNEQFF
TRBJ2-3 TRBV3-1 . . TGTGCCAGCAGCCGCACCGCCCCGTCCCGGGGCACAGATACGCAGTATTTT CASSRTAPSRGTDTQYF
TRBJ2-1 TRBV19 . few TGTGCCAGTAGTATCGTGGACCGTTTCAGGGATGAGCAGTTCTTC CASSIVDRFRDEQFF
TRBJ1-6 TRBV10-3 TRBD1 . TGTGCCATCAGTGAACAGGGGAAGGCCCTCCACTTT CAISEQGKALHF
TRBJ2-1 TRBV10-3 TRBD1 many TGTGCCATCAGTGAGTTGGCCGGGACAGAATTCAATGAGCAGTTCTTC CAISELAGTEFNEQFF